The 12 T cell receptor beta chains reported below all come from one sample, sequenced in a study of blood T cell repertoires in COVID-19. Data came from immunoSEQ multiplex PCR; TCRdb stores just in-frame clones and leaves some out. Counted here are nearly 350,000 clones, about 87% occurring once; the ten biggest clones make up under 6.5%. Sequencing input: peripheral blood. These receptors came from a woman in her forties or fifties with COVID-19, enrolled during active disease.

This clone appeared once. The gene calls are TRBV7-6 and TRBJ2-7; no definite D call. The germline CDR1 and CDR2 sequences are SGHVS and FNYEAQ. Trimming shortened V by 1 base and J by 2 bases, and 6 bases separated the two germline ends. This CDR3 has 13 residues. CDR3 DNA sequence: TGTGCCAGCAGCTTAGGTGAGGCCTACGAGCAGTACTTC. Its translation: CASSLGEAYEQYF.

V gene TRBV7-9 combines with J gene TRBJ1-5, with TRBD1 matching 12 bases. Unmatched junction bases numbered 4, after V lost 1 base and J lost 6 bases. The CDR3 contains 16 residues. CDR1 and CDR2 from the germline V gene are SEHNR and FQNEAQ (reference sequence). DNA of the CDR3: TGTGCCAGCAGCTTAGATCCGGGACAGGGGGCTCAGCCCCAGCATTTT. Translating gives CASSLDPGQGAQPQHF.

The rearrangement joins TRBV5-1 to TRBJ2-2; D may be TRBD2 (5 bases). This CDR3 has 15 residues. V lost 0 bases, J lost 4 bases, and 10 bases lay in between. Germline CDR1 is SGHRS and CDR2 is YFSETQ. This CDR3 reads CASSLGVGSTGELFF. As DNA, the CDR3 is TGCGCCAGCAGCTTGGGGGTAGGGAGCACCGGGGAGCTGTTTTTT.

The chain employs TRBV19 and TRBJ2-7; TRBD1 aligns across 7 bases. The CDR3 covers 14 residues. In germline, CDR1 is LNHDA, CDR2 SQIVND (reference sequence). Trimming removed 3 bases from V and 6 bases from J; junction bases left unmatched: 8. This CDR3 is CASSMLGTVSEQYF. The CDR3 bases are TGTGCCAGTAGTATGCTCGGGACAGTAAGCGAGCAGTACTTC.

CDR3 coding DNA: TGTGCCAGCAGCCCTACCGCGTCCCGGGTAGCCAAAAACATTCAGTACTTC. Translation: CASSPTASRVAKNIQYF. The J gene is TRBJ2-4, the V gene TRBV9; D is unclear. The germline gives CDR1 SGDLS, CDR2 YYNGEE. The CDR3 extends over 17 amino acids. Trimming removed 4 bases from V and 0 bases from J, with 17 bases in between.

The chain joins TRBV30 to TRBJ1-6; D unclear. The CDR3 is 15 amino acids. Trimming pared 2 bases from V and 7 bases from J, leaving 15 bases between. In germline, CDR1 is GTSNPN, CDR2 SVGIG (reference sequence). The CDR3 sequence: CAWSRTADSNSPLHF. CDR3 bases: TGTGCCTGGAGTCGGACGGCGGACTCGAATTCACCCCTCCACTTT.

The chain joins TRBV10-1 to TRBJ2-5; a weak D match, TRBD2 (5 bases). V lost 5 bases to trimming and J lost 2 bases, with 15 bases between them. Germline CDR1 is WNHNN and CDR2 is SYGVQD (reference sequence). This CDR3 contains 15 residues. The CDR3 region is CASSSLDGDQETQYF. DNA of the CDR3: TGCGCCAGCAGTTCCCTGGACGGGGATCAAGAGACCCAGTACTTC.

The rearrangement joins TRBV5-1 to TRBJ1-3; TRBD1 aligns across 9 bases. Germline V gives CDR1 SGHRS, CDR2 YFSETQ. CDR3 size: 15 residues. V lost 4 bases, J lost 2 bases, and 4 bases stayed unmatched. The CDR3 DNA is TGCGCCAGCAGCCCATGGACAGGGGCTGGAAACACCATATATTTT. Amino acid sequence: CASSPWTGAGNTIYF.

This clone was detected once. DNA of the CDR3: TGTGCCAGCAGTGAAGGCCAGGGGAGTCGGCAGTTCTTC. Translation: CASSEGQGSRQFF. This chain links TRBV2 with TRBJ2-1, with D tentatively TRBD1 (6 bases). The V end was cut by 1 base, the J end by 12 bases, with 13 bases between. Per germline, CDR1 SNHLY and CDR2 FYNNEI. The CDR3 has 13 residues.

This chain connects TRBV5-1 to TRBJ2-1; the D gene is possibly TRBD2 (6 bases). V was cut by 4 bases and J by 7 bases, with 18 bases left in between. Germline values: CDR1 SGHRS, CDR2 YFSETQ. The CDR3 is 15 residues long. This chain's CDR3 is CASSQTRRELNEQFF. The CDR3 DNA reads as TGCGCCAGCAGCCAGACTAGACGAGAACTTAATGAGCAGTTCTTC.

This rearrangement joins TRBV29-1 to TRBJ2-1; 14 bases are a match to TRBD2. CDR3 length: 15 amino acids. With 3 bases clipped from V and 7 bases from J, the junction kept 5 bases outside the gene matches. Germline assignment: CDR1 SQVTM and CDR2 ANQGSEA. For the CDR3, the DNA is TGCAGCGTTGAGGGACTAGCGGGAGTAGTTAATGAGCAGTTCTTC. It codes for CSVEGLAGVVNEQFF.

This clone has a single count. The gene calls are TRBV30 and TRBJ2-2; 10 bases fit TRBD2. This CDR3 has 15 residues. Trimming took 1 base from V and 5 from J; bases not matched to a gene: 4. The germline CDR1 and CDR2 sequences are GTSNPN and SVGIG (reference sequence). CDR3 residues: CAWSAIAGGTGELFF. CDR3 sequence (DNA): TGTGCCTGGAGTGCCATAGCGGGAGGTACCGGGGAGCTGTTTTTT.